The 17 T cell receptor beta chains below all came from one sample that was sequenced in a study of Graves' ophthalmopathy and Graves' hyperthyroidism (dated by TCRdb to the late 2010s). The data were produced on an Illumina HiSeq 2000. For repertoire sequencing, the TCR beta CDR3 regions were amplified from RNA transcripts. HTBI primers and the Qiagen OneStep RT-PCR kit were used in a first-round RT-PCR, which was followed by a second-round multiplex PCR, size selection and purification. Starting from the raw public reads, TCRdb applied fastp trimming at Q25, assembled clones with MiXCR and retained in-frame beta chains. Rows with a matching CDR3 protein are joined into one entry that keeps the most common DNA and genes. The sample records around 400,000 distinct CDR3 sequences, approximately 21% of which are singletons. In total, the top ten clones hold more than 2.5% of the sample. The sample taken for sequencing was peripheral blood. The receptors were gathered from a woman under 30 with stable Graves' hyperthyroidism. Donor details come from another sample of the same person, matched by shared clones.

This clonotype was detected only a few times. The chain employs TRBV6-5 and TRBJ1-2; 8 nucleotides match TRBD1. This CDR3 has 15 amino acids. J gave up 7 bases and V 4 bases, and 11 bases lay outside the gene matches. The germline V gene encodes CDR1 MNHEY and CDR2 SVGAGI. The CDR3 here is CASSSRTGSKSGYTF. CDR3 nucleotides: TGTGCCAGCAGTTCCCGGACAGGGTCGAAGTCTGGCTACACCTTC.

The V gene is TRBV30, the J gene TRBJ2-5; D uncertain. Germline assignment: CDR1 GTSNPN and CDR2 SVGIG (reference sequence). The CDR3 covers 13 residues. The ends were cut back, 2 bases at V and 7 bases at J, with 14 bases in the middle. The CDR3 DNA reads TGTGCCTGGAGTATAACAGCAGCCGGGACCCAGTACTTC. Its protein is CAWSITAAGTQYF.

Ten or more counts support this clonotype. The chain recombines TRBV19 with TRBJ1-1, with D maybe TRBD1 (5 bases). Germline V gene data show CDR1 as LNHDA and CDR2 as SQIVND (reference sequence). Trimming took off 5 bases at V and 4 bases at J, with 20 bases between the two ends. There are 16 residues in the CDR3. CDR3 residues: CASSLTGPPSVTEAFF. CDR3 in DNA: TGTGCCAGTAGTCTCACGGGACCTCCGTCTGTCACTGAAGCTTTCTTT.

This clonotype was seen many times. V and J are TRBV9 and TRBJ1-1, with D uncertain. Between the trimmed V and J ends, which lost 4 bases and 3 bases, there was a span of 13 bases. The CDR3 is 14 amino acids. CDR1 SGDLS and CDR2 YYNGEE come from the germline V gene. CDR3 nucleotide sequence: TGTGCCAGCAGCTCTACTCTGGGCGACACTGAAGCTTTCTTT. Translating it yields CASSSTLGDTEAFF.

The sample holds many counts of this clonotype. The chain carries TRBV4-1 and TRBJ1-6; D might be TRBD1 (5 bases). Trimming removed 3 bases at V and 8 bases at J, with 14 bases between. Germline loops: CDR1 MGHRA, CDR2 YSYEKL. This CDR3 spans 15 amino acids. The CDR3 coding sequence is TGCGCCAGCAGCCACCCCCAGGGATTTGATTCACCCCTCCACTTT. This gives the protein CASSHPQGFDSPLHF.

This clonotype was counted many times. V usage is TRBV2 and J usage is TRBJ2-2, with TRBD1 identical over 11 bases. The CDR3 loop spans 16 amino acids. Germline lookup yields CDR1 SNHLY and CDR2 FYNNEI. The V segment lost 6 bases and the J segment 4 bases; nucleotides outside the gene matches: 7. DNA of the CDR3: TGTGCCAGCAGAGGCCCGGGACAGGGGGTCACCGGGGAGCTGTTTTTT. It translates to CASRGPGQGVTGELFF. Complete variable domain (other parts from reference TRBV2 and TRBJ2-2): EPEVTQTPSHQVTQMGQEVILRCVPISNHLYFYWYRQILGQKVEFLVSFYNNEISEKSEIFDDQFSVERPDGSNFTLKIRSTKLEDSAMYFCASRGPGQGVTGELFFGEGSRLTVL.

The CDR3 DNA is TGTGCCAGCAGTTACGATCCGCGAAACCACACCTTC. Its protein product is CASSYDPRNHTF. The rearrangement links TRBV6-5 to TRBJ1-2; no reliable D call. The CDR3 length is 12 residues. The germline V gene encodes CDR1 MNHEY and CDR2 SVGAGI. Trimming removed 2 bases at V and 12 bases at J, with 13 bases between.

This clonotype has ten or more counts. The CDR3 loop reads CASIARQGGEQYF. CDR3 DNA: TGTGCCAGCATTGCACGACAGGGGGGTGAGCAGTACTTC. The V call is TRBV25-1, the J call TRBJ2-7; 9 bases are shared with TRBD1. Germline V gene sequence: CDR1 MGHDK, CDR2 SYGVNS. The J segment lost 7 bases and the V segment lost 7 bases, leaving 8 bases of the junction unmatched. This CDR3 has 13 residues.

A few counts support this clonotype. In DNA form, the CDR3 reads TGTGCCAGCAGGCCTATCAGGGGACAGCTTCGCAATCAGCCCCAGCATTTT. It is translated as CASRPIRGQLRNQPQHF. This chain uses TRBV28 with TRBJ1-5; 7 bases fit TRBD1. This CDR3 has 17 residues. The V gene's germline CDR1 is MDHEN and CDR2 SYDVKM. The ends lost 6 bases at V and 2 bases at J; junction bases unmatched: 13. Variable domain in full (rest from reference TRBV28 and TRBJ1-5): DVKVTQSSRYLVKRTGEKVFLECVQDMDHENMFWYRQDPGLGLRLIYFSYDVKMKEKGDIPEGYSVSREKKERFSLILESASTNQTSMYLCASRPIRGQLRNQPQHFGDGTRLSIL.

This clonotype appeared many times. The gene calls are TRBV12-3 or TRBV12-4 and TRBJ1-6; D is unclear. Trimming pared 0 bases from V and 9 bases from J, leaving 12 bases between. This CDR3 contains 15 residues. Here the CDR3 reads CASSLAPAGRSPLHF. CDR3 nucleotides: TGTGCCAGCAGTTTAGCGCCGGCAGGACGTTCACCCCTCCACTTT.

V is TRBV28 and J is TRBJ2-7; 9 bases are shared with TRBD2. CDR3 length: 15 amino acids. Germline V gene data show CDR1 as MDHEN and CDR2 as SYDVKM. Trimming cost V 2 bases and J 6 bases; bases outside gene matches: 8. CDR3 coding DNA: TGTGCCAGCAGTTTACCCTGGGGGACTAGCCTCGAGCAGTACTTC. Translated: CASSLPWGTSLEQYF.

This clonotype has ten or more counts. The gene calls are TRBV6-5 and TRBJ1-1; tentatively, D is TRBD1 (5 bases). V was shortened by 2 bases and J by 1 base, with 8 bases between the two germline ends. The CDR3 is 14 amino acids. From germline, CDR1 is MNHEY and CDR2 SVGAGI. The CDR3 DNA reads as TGTGCCAGCAGTTACGGAGGACAGAACACTGAAGCTTTCTTT. Translation gives CASSYGGQNTEAFF.

This clonotype showed up many times. The chain combines TRBV12-3 or TRBV12-4 with TRBJ1-6; no clear D. The CDR3 has 13 amino acids. The V end lost 5 bases, the J end lost 9 bases, and 11 bases lay between the germline ends. CDR3 region: CASSPPGFSPLHF. CDR3 in DNA: TGTGCCAGCAGTCCCCCTGGGTTTTCACCCCTCCACTTT.

This clonotype was observed at least ten times. The rearrangement links TRBV5-1 to TRBJ2-2, with D possibly being TRBD2 (6 bases). The CDR3 contains 14 residues. Germline V CDR1 and CDR2: SGHRS, YFSETQ. V was cut by 3 bases and J by 1 base, with 7 bases left in between. CDR3 coding DNA: TGCGCCAGCAGCTGGGGAGGGAACACCGGGGAGCTGTTTTTT. It translates to CASSWGGNTGELFF. The complete variable domain, with remaining parts taken from reference TRBV5-1 and TRBJ2-2, reads KAGVTQTPRYLIKTRGQQVTLSCSPISGHRSVSWYQQTPGQGLQFLFEYFSETQRNKGNFPGRFSGRQFSNSRSEMNVSTLELGDSALYLCASSWGGNTGELFFGEGSRLTVL.

This clonotype was detected only once. The chain recombines TRBV12-3 or TRBV12-4 with TRBJ1-2; TRBD1 agrees at 9 bases. The CDR3 extends over 12 amino acids. With V trimmed by 6 bases and J by 6 bases, 2 bases remained unmatched. The CDR3 loop is CASRTGGNGYTF. CDR3 DNA sequence: TGTGCCAGCAGGACAGGGGGTAATGGCTACACCTTC.

Ten or more counts support this clonotype. The chain combines TRBV7-3 with TRBJ1-2; TRBD1 matches at 9 bases. This CDR3 has 15 residues. The germline gives CDR1 SGHTA, CDR2 FQGTGA. Germline trimming cut 5 bases from V and 5 bases from J; bases unmatched to any gene: 9. CDR3 in DNA: TGTGCCAGCAGCCCCACAGGGGGCAGCATTTATGGCTACACCTTC. Its protein is CASSPTGGSIYGYTF. The complete variable domain, with remaining parts taken from reference TRBV7-3 and TRBJ1-2, reads GAGVSQTPSNKVTEKGKYVELRCDPISGHTALYWYRQSLGQGPEFLIYFQGTGAADDSGLPNDRFFAVRPEGSVSTLKIQRTERGDSAVYLCASSPTGGSIYGYTFGSGTRLTVV.

This clonotype was observed at least ten times. The V and J genes are TRBV6-2 or TRBV6-3 and TRBJ1-2; D unresolved. Germline V gives CDR1 MNHEY, CDR2 SVGEGT. V gave up 7 bases and J gave up 5 bases, with 11 bases separating them. CDR3 length: 12 residues. CDR3 loop: CASNSLGYGYTF. CDR3 DNA: TGTGCCAGCAACTCCCTGGGATATGGCTACACCTTC.